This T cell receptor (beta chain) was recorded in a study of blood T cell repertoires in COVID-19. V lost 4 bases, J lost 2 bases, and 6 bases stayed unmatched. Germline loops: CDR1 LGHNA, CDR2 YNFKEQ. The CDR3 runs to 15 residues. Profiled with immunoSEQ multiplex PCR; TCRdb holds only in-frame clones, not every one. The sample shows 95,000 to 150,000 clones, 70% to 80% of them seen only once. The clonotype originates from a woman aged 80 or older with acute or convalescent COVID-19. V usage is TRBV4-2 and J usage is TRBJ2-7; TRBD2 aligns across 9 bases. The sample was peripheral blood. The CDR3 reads CASSLSGGSTYEQYF. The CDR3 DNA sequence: TGTGCCAGCAGCCTCAGCGGGGGGAGTACCTACGAGCAGTACTTC.